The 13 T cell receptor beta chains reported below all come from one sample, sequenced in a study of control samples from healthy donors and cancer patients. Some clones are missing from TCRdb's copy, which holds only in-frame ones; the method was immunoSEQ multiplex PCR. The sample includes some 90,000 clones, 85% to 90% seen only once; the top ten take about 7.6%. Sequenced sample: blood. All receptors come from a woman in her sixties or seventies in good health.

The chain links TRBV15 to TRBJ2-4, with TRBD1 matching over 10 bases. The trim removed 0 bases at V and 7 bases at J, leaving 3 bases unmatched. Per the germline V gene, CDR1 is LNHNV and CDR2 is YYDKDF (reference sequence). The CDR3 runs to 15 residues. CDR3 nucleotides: TGTGCCACCAGCAGAGAACCGGGACAGGGGAACATTCAGTACTTC. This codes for CATSREPGQGNIQYF.

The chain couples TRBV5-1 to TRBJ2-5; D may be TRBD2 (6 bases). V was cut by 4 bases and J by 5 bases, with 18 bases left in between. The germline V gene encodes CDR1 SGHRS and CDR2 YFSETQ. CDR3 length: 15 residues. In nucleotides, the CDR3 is TGCGCCAGCAGCCGAGGAGGGGCCCTTGGGGAGACCCAGTACTTC. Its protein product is CASSRGGALGETQYF.

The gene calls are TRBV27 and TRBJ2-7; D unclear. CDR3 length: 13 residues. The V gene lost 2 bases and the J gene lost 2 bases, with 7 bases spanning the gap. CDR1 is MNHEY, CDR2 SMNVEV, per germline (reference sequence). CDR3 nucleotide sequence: TGTGCCAGCAGTTTAGGGCAGACCTACGAGCAGTACTTC. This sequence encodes CASSLGQTYEQYF.

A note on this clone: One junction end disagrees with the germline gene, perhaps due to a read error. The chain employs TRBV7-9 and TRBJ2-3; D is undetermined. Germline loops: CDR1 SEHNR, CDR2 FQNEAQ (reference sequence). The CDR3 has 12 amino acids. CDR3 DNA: TGTGCCAGCAGGGCCGACACAAATACGCAGTATTTT. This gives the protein CASRADTNTQYF.

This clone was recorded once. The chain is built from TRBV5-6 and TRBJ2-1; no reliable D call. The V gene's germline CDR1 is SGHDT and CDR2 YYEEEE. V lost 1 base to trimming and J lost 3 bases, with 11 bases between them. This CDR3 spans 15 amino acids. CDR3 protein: CASSLTIGGYNEQFF. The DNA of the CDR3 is TGTGCCAGCAGCTTGACTATTGGCGGCTACAATGAGCAGTTCTTC.

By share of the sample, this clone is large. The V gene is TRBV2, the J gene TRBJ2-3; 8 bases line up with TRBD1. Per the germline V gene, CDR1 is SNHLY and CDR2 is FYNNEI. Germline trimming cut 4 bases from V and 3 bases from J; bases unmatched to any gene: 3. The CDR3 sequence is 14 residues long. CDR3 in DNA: TGTGCCAGCAGTGGACAGGGGATGACAGATACGCAGTATTTT. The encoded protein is CASSGQGMTDTQYF. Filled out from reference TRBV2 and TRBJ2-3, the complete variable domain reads EPEVTQTPSHQVTQMGQEVILRCVPISNHLYFYWYRQILGQKVEFLVSFYNNEISEKSEIFDDQFSVERPDGSNFTLKIRSTKLEDSAMYFCASSGQGMTDTQYFGPGTRLTVL.

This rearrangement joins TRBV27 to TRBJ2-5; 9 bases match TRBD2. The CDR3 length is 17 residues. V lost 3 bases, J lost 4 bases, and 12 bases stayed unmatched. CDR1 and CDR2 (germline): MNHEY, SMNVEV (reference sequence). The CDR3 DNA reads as TGTGCCAGCAGTTTGTCTGGGACCCTAGCGGGAACAGAGACCCAGTACTTC. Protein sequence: CASSLSGTLAGTETQYF.

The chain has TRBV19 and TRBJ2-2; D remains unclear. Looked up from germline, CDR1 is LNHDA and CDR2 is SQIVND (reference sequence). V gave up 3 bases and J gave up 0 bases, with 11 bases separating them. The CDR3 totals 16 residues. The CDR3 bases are TGTGCCAGTAGTATGGGGTTCGGGCCGAACACCGGGGAGCTGTTTTTT. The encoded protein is CASSMGFGPNTGELFF.

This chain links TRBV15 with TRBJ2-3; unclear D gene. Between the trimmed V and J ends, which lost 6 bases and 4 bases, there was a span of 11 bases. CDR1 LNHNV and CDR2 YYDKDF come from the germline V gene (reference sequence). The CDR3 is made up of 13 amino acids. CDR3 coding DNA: TGTGCCACCAGGGGTTACAGATCAGATACGCAGTATTTT. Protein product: CATRGYRSDTQYF.

The CDR3 bases are TGCAGTGCTAGTCCCGCCGGACGTGGGGGGACAGATACGCAGTATTTT. Protein: CSASPAGRGGTDTQYF. The V gene is TRBV20-1, the J gene TRBJ2-3, with D tentatively TRBD2 (6 bases). Germline V gives CDR1 DFQATT, CDR2 SNEGSKA (reference sequence). CDR3 length equals 16 residues. V was clipped by 3 bases and J by 3 bases, with 19 bases between them.

The CDR3 nucleotides read TGTGCCAGCAGGAGTTTAGTAGCAGGCGGGACTGAAGCTTTCTTT. This sequence encodes CASRSLVAGGTEAFF. This chain uses TRBV2 with TRBJ1-1; the D is unclear. V shed 6 bases and J shed 5 bases, with 19 bases lying between them. The V gene's germline CDR1 is SNHLY and CDR2 FYNNEI. The CDR3 contains 15 residues. The whole variable domain, filled in from reference TRBV2 and TRBJ1-1, reads EPEVTQTPSHQVTQMGQEVILRCVPISNHLYFYWYRQILGQKVEFLVSFYNNEISEKSEIFDDQFSVERPDGSNFTLKIRSTKLEDSAMYFCASRSLVAGGTEAFFGQGTRLTVV.

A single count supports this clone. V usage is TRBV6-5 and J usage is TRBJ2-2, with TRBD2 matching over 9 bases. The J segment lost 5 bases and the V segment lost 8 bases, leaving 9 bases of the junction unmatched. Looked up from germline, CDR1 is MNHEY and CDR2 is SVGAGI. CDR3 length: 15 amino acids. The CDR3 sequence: CASDPGLALTGELFF. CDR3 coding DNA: TGTGCCAGCGATCCGGGACTAGCATTAACCGGGGAGCTGTTTTTT.

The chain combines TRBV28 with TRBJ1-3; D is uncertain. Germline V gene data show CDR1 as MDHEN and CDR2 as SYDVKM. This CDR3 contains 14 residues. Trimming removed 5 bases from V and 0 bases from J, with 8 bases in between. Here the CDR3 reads CASSTTLSGNTIYF. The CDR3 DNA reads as TGTGCCAGCAGTACCACCCTCTCTGGAAACACCATATATTTT.